Sequencing of this T cell receptor beta chain was carried out in a study of shared clonotypes between healthy human individuals. HIV-negative, healthy adults without recent acute infections or vaccinations were the donors. Genomic DNA for unsorted samples, which was extracted with the QIAamp DNA Blood Mini kit, came from 81 million or so PBMCs. V was clipped by 3 bases and J by 7 bases, with 9 bases between them. The CDR3 runs to 12 residues. CDR1 and CDR2 from the germline V gene are MGHRA and YSYEKL. Unsorted PBMC contributed approximately 0.3 ug DNA, about 30,000 T cell genomes, to each replicate PCR. Generated by immunoSEQ multiplex PCR, the TCRdb table keeps only in-frame clones and is missing some. The data contain fewer than 600,000 clones, roughly 79% of them seen just once; the ten biggest clones take up about 11%.

Sequencing input: PBMCs. The rearrangement joins TRBV4-1 to TRBJ1-1; no clear D. This sequence was found in a woman aged 40 to 50 in good health. Some clones in this sample may be carry-over from other donors' samples. The CDR3 reads CASSHMVGEAFF. CDR3 nucleotide sequence: TGCGCCAGCAGCCATATGGTGGGTGAAGCTTTCTTT.